These 21 T cell receptor beta chains were sequenced from one sample in a study of Graves' ophthalmopathy and Graves' hyperthyroidism. For repertoire sequencing, the TCR beta CDR3 regions were amplified from RNA transcripts. HTBI primers were employed in first-round RT-PCR, then a second-round multiplex PCR followed. TCRdb ran MiXCR on the multiplex PCR reads and lists one entry per CDR3 protein. The repertoire has 150,000 to 200,000 distinct CDR3 sequences, around 40% of them found once; the top ten carry roughly 8.9%. The material sequenced was peripheral blood. Receptors were obtained from a man between 25 and 39 years old with Graves' ophthalmopathy.

The sample holds many counts of this clonotype. This sequence joins TRBV11-3 and TRBJ2-2, with 11 nucleotides matching TRBD2. Germline values: CDR1 SGHNT, CDR2 YENEEA. The CDR3 extends over 14 amino acids. Losses at the gene ends were 5 bases for V and 5 bases for J; bases not matched to a gene: 1. Here the CDR3 reads CASSRTSGTGELFF. CDR3 coding DNA: TGTGCCAGCAGCCGGACTAGCGGGACCGGGGAGCTGTTTTTT.

The chain employs TRBV11-2 and TRBJ1-1; no clear D. This CDR3 region has 16 residues. V shed 4 bases and J shed 0 bases, with 15 bases lying between them. CDR1 and CDR2 from the germline V gene are SGHAT and FQNNGV. The DNA of the CDR3 is TGTGCCAGCAGCTCGCCGCTCTGGCAGCTGAACACTGAAGCTTTCTTT. This translates into CASSSPLWQLNTEAFF.

This clonotype appeared once. The chain recombines TRBV2 with TRBJ1-2, with a weak D call TRBD1 (5 bases). CDR1 SNHLY and CDR2 FYNNEI come from the germline V gene. Trimming stripped 2 bases from V and 13 bases from J, with 14 bases between. CDR3 length: 12 residues. CDR3 in amino acids: CASSETGPHSTF. The CDR3 DNA reads as TGTGCCAGCAGTGAAACGGGGCCCCACTCCACCTTC.

CDR3 DNA: TGTGCCAGCAGTCGCTACAGGCCCGGGCAGCCCCAGCATTTT. It specifies CASSRYRPGQPQHF. This sequence joins TRBV28 and TRBJ1-5; D is possibly TRBD1 (5 bases). Trimming left V 5 bases short and J 7 bases short, with 15 bases between. CDR1 is MDHEN, CDR2 SYDVKM, per germline. The CDR3 runs 14 residues.

The rearrangement links TRBV6-5 to TRBJ2-7, with D possibly TRBD1 on 6 matching bases. Germline V CDR1 and CDR2: MNHEY, SVGAGI. V dropped 2 bases and J dropped 2 bases, with 10 bases sitting between them. The CDR3 consists of 14 residues. The CDR3 coding sequence is TGTGCCAGCAGTTACGGGGGCGTTCCCTACGAGCAGTACTTC. Protein sequence: CASSYGGVPYEQYF.

The rearrangement joins TRBV6-1 to TRBJ2-7; the D is unclear. The V gene lost 3 bases and the J gene lost 3 bases, with 9 bases spanning the gap. Germline loops: CDR1 MNHNS, CDR2 SASEGT. The CDR3 runs to 13 residues. DNA for the CDR3: TGTGCCAGCAGTGACAGTCCGCGCTACGAGCAGTACTTC. It yields the protein CASSDSPRYEQYF.

Many counts were recorded for this clonotype. The chain links TRBV19 to TRBJ1-5; 7 bases are shared with TRBD1. The CDR3 extends over 15 amino acids. Germline CDR1 is LNHDA and CDR2 is SQIVND (reference sequence). With V trimmed by 5 bases and J by 2 bases, 6 bases remained unmatched. For the CDR3, the DNA is TGTGCCAGTAGTGAACAGGGGATGGGCAATCAGCCCCAGCATTTT. Translating gives CASSEQGMGNQPQHF. The full variable domain, completed using reference TRBV19 and TRBJ1-5, is DGGITQSPKYLFRKEGQNVTLSCEQNLNHDAMYWYRQDPGQGLRLIYYSQIVNDFQKGDIAEGYSVSREKKESFPLTVTSAQKNPTAFYLCASSEQGMGNQPQHFGDGTRLSIL.

At least ten counts were recorded for this clonotype. V gene TRBV12-3 or TRBV12-4 combines with J gene TRBJ1-2; weak D call: TRBD1 (5 bases). CDR3 size: 13 residues. V shed 6 bases and J shed 4 bases, with 12 bases lying between them. The CDR3 loop reads CASSGGSAYGYTF. As DNA, the CDR3 is TGTGCCAGCAGCGGGGGATCTGCCTATGGCTACACCTTC.

Only a few counts were recorded for this clonotype. The chain links TRBV12-3 or TRBV12-4 to TRBJ1-1, with 9 bases that match TRBD1. Trimming cost V 8 bases and J 4 bases; bases outside gene matches: 8. The CDR3 totals 14 residues. CDR3 DNA: TGTGCCAGCGCAACAGGGGGCGGGAGCACTGAAGCTTTCTTT. It specifies CASATGGGSTEAFF.

This chain links TRBV2 with TRBJ2-5; D call uncertain. Germline loops: CDR1 SNHLY, CDR2 FYNNEI. The CDR3 consists of 14 residues. The V end lost 8 bases, the J end lost 9 bases, and 22 bases lay between the germline ends. The DNA of the CDR3 is TGTGCCAGCGAACCCGAGGACCACAGTAGTGCCCAGTACTTC. Its translation is CASEPEDHSSAQYF.

This clonotype was detected only a few times. This chain connects TRBV6-1 to TRBJ1-1, with TRBD1 matching over 8 bases. The germline CDR1 and CDR2 sequences are MNHNS and SASEGT. CDR3 size: 13 residues. V was pared by 1 base and J by 11 bases, with 6 bases of the junction left unmatched. The CDR3 DNA reads as TGTGCCAGCAGTGAAGGTAGGACAGGGACGGCTTTCTTT. It yields the protein CASSEGRTGTAFF.

This clonotype was counted at least ten times. The chain is built from TRBV6-5 and TRBJ1-2, with 9 bases lining up with TRBD1. The CDR3 sequence is 17 residues long. V was pared by 2 bases and J by 0 bases, with 7 bases of the junction left unmatched. Looked up from germline, CDR1 is MNHEY and CDR2 is SVGAGI. The CDR3 protein is CASSYKGQGTANYGYTF. CDR3 coding DNA: TGTGCCAGCAGTTACAAGGGACAGGGAACAGCTAACTATGGCTACACCTTC.

This clonotype was detected many times. This clone may be a read error of a much larger clone one base away. The V gene is TRBV28, the J gene TRBJ2-5; 8 nucleotides align to TRBD1. The CDR3 is 13 residues long. Germline CDR1 is MDHEN and CDR2 is SYDVKM. The CDR3 loop reads CASSLDRVETRYF. The CDR3 region has the DNA TGTGCCAGCAGCCTGGACAGGGTCGAGACCCGGTACTTC.

This clonotype was counted at least ten times. This chain links TRBV24-1 with TRBJ2-5, with D perhaps matching TRBD1 (5 bases). This CDR3 has 16 residues. V lost 3 bases to trimming and J lost 3 bases, with 16 bases between them. Per the germline V gene, CDR1 is KGHDR and CDR2 is SFDVKD. Written as DNA, the CDR3 is TGTGCCACCAGTGATCGAGTAGCATCAGGGAAAGAGACCCAGTACTTC. It specifies CATSDRVASGKETQYF.

This chain connects TRBV6-1 to TRBJ1-2, with D possibly TRBD1 on 5 matching bases. The germline V and J ends were trimmed by 6 bases and 7 bases, with 12 bases remaining between them. The CDR3 consists of 12 residues. Germline V gives CDR1 MNHNS, CDR2 SASEGT. Here the CDR3 DNA reads TGTGCCAGCAGCGCCCCGGGACTTGGCTACACCTTC. It encodes CASSAPGLGYTF.

The rearrangement links TRBV28 to TRBJ1-2; 9 nucleotides match TRBD1. Germline V gives CDR1 MDHEN, CDR2 SYDVKM. The CDR3 runs 14 residues. V shed 8 bases, J shed 6 bases, and the junction held 10 bases outside the gene matches. The CDR3 DNA sequence: TGTGCCAGCTCTACCTCCGGGACAGGGAATGGCTACACCTTC. Its protein product is CASSTSGTGNGYTF.

The chain couples TRBV20-1 to TRBJ2-5, with 9 positions matching TRBD2. CDR1 is DFQATT and CDR2 is SNEGSKA in the germline V gene (reference sequence). CDR3 length: 15 amino acids. V lost 0 bases and J lost 5; bases outside the gene matches: 7. CDR3 in amino acids: CSARDSGRGKETQYF. The CDR3 region has the DNA TGCAGTGCTAGAGATAGCGGGAGAGGGAAGGAGACCCAGTACTTC.

Ten or more counts support this clonotype. J is TRBJ1-2 and V is TRBV28, with D tentatively TRBD1 (5 bases). Germline CDR1 is MDHEN and CDR2 is SYDVKM. Trimming pared 6 bases from V and 0 bases from J, leaving 11 bases between. This CDR3 has 14 amino acids. CDR3 DNA sequence: TGTGCCAGCAGCCCAGGGACTGCTAACTATGGCTACACCTTC. Amino acids: CASSPGTANYGYTF.

This clonotype has a count of ten or more. V usage is TRBV11-3 and J usage is TRBJ1-1; D might be TRBD1 (5 bases). Germline CDR1 SGHNT, CDR2 YENEEA. Trimming took off 6 bases at V and 4 bases at J, with 15 bases between the two ends. CDR3 length: 14 amino acids. CDR3 protein: CASSLDAGGTEAFF. CDR3 bases: TGTGCCAGCAGTTTGGACGCGGGGGGCACTGAAGCTTTCTTT.

This rearrangement joins TRBV6-2 or TRBV6-3 to TRBJ2-2, with 9 bases aligning to TRBD2. The CDR3 covers 14 residues. In germline, CDR1 is MNHEY, CDR2 SVGEGT. Trimming cost V 6 bases and J 7 bases; bases outside gene matches: 6. CDR3 sequence (DNA): TGTGCCAGCAGGGGACTAGCTGGCGGCGGGGAGCTGTTTTTT. Protein: CASRGLAGGGELFF.

A single count supports this clonotype. The V and J genes are TRBV6-2 or TRBV6-3 and TRBJ2-7; 14 nucleotides agree with TRBD2. CDR1 is MNHEY, CDR2 SVGEGT, per germline. V lost 6 bases, J lost 2 bases, and 15 bases stayed unmatched. The CDR3 spans 19 residues. The CDR3 here is CASSPSGTSGSYPTYEQYF. CDR3 nucleotide sequence: TGTGCCAGCAGCCCCTCCGGGACTAGCGGGAGTTACCCCACCTACGAGCAGTACTTC.